The 2 T cell receptor beta chains below come from one sample, sequenced in a study of blood T cell repertoires in COVID-19. Assay: immunoSEQ multiplex PCR; the TCRdb copy retains only in-frame clones and omits some. Found here are about 500,000 clones, about 91% of them singletons; the top ten hold around 0.9%. The specimen was peripheral blood. The receptors here all came from a man between 18 and 29 years old with COVID-19, enrolled during active disease.

The chain combines TRBV27 with TRBJ2-1; D is possibly TRBD1 (5 bases). V gave up 5 bases and J gave up 0 bases, with 17 bases separating them. Germline V gene lookup returns CDR1 MNHEY and CDR2 SMNVEV (reference sequence). The CDR3 contains 17 residues. CDR3 loop: CASSPPRTPRSYNEQFF. In nucleotides, the CDR3 is TGTGCCAGCAGTCCCCCTAGGACACCCCGCTCCTACAATGAGCAGTTCTTC.

This chain connects TRBV11-2 to TRBJ1-5; 7 positions agree with TRBD1. J gave up 3 bases and V 6 bases, and 8 bases lay outside the gene matches. This CDR3 has 15 amino acids. Germline CDR1 reads SGHAT; CDR2 reads FQNNGV. As DNA, the CDR3 is TGTGCCAGCAGTTTGACAGGGAGTTCCAATCAGCCCCAGCATTTT. Translated: CASSLTGSSNQPQHF.